These 25 T cell receptor beta chains were sequenced from one sample in a study of T cell repertoires in cytomegalovirus infection (dated by TCRdb to the late 2010s). The reads were generated on an Illumina HiSeq 1500. TCRdb's own reprocessing of the public reads used fastp at Q25 and MiXCR and kept productive beta chains. Every CDR3 protein is listed once, alongside the most common genes and DNA of its rows. A total of 150,000 to 200,000 distinct CDR3 sequences appear in this sample, about a sixth of them only once. 20% to 25% of the sample comes from the top ten. The sample comprised CD8+ T cells from PBMCs. These receptors were collected from a human donor in good health (CMV status not recorded). Some clones in this sample may be carry-over from other donors' samples.

This clonotype was detected only a few times. The chain has TRBV20-1 and TRBJ2-7; TRBD1 aligns across 7 bases. Germline CDR1 reads DFQATT; CDR2 reads SNEGSKA (reference sequence). V lost 5 bases and J lost 5; bases outside the gene matches: 6. The CDR3 length is 12 residues. CDR3 in amino acids: CSALTGLNEQYF. Written as DNA, the CDR3 is TGCAGTGCTCTGACAGGGCTCAACGAGCAGTACTTC.

This sequence joins TRBV2 and TRBJ2-2, with a weak D call TRBD2 (7 bases). Germline V gene lookup returns CDR1 SNHLY and CDR2 FYNNEI. V was cut by 2 bases and J by 8 bases, with 12 bases left in between. The CDR3 contains 14 residues. CDR3 coding DNA: TGTGCCAGCAGTGAAAGGGGGGGAGTAGGGGAGCTGTTTTTT. This encodes CASSERGGVGELFF.

The DNA for the CDR3 is TGTGCCAGCAGCCAAGATAAGGGCAGCCCTAGCACAGATACGCAGTATTTT. This gives the protein CASSQDKGSPSTDTQYF. The chain carries TRBV4-2 and TRBJ2-3; D is ambiguous. The CDR3 totals 17 residues. Germline values: CDR1 LGHNA, CDR2 YNFKEQ. V was trimmed by 0 bases and J by 0 bases, leaving 13 bases between them.

In this sample, this clonotype turned up a few times. The chain combines TRBV19 with TRBJ2-1; 7 bases are a match to TRBD1. The germline V gene encodes CDR1 LNHDA and CDR2 SQIVND (reference sequence). Germline trimming cut 3 bases from V and 11 bases from J; bases unmatched to any gene: 1. The CDR3 runs 11 residues. CDR3 DNA: TGTGCCAGTAGTATCAGGGGGAAGCAGTTCTTC. Translation: CASSIRGKQFF. The variable domain in full, completed from reference TRBV19 and TRBJ2-1, reads DGGITQSPKYLFRKEGQNVTLSCEQNLNHDAMYWYRQDPGQGLRLIYYSQIVNDFQKGDIAEGYSVSREKKESFPLTVTSAQKNPTAFYLCASSIRGKQFFGPGTRLTVL.

The CDR3 sequence: CASSFGTGNEQFF. CDR3 coding DNA: TGTGCCAGCAGCTTTGGGACAGGCAATGAGCAGTTCTTC. V is TRBV7-6 and J is TRBJ2-1; 8 bases line up with TRBD1. The CDR3 length is 13 residues. V gave up 3 bases and J gave up 6 bases; unmatched junction bases: 1. The germline gives CDR1 SGHVS, CDR2 FNYEAQ. Combining the CDR3 with reference TRBV7-6 and TRBJ2-1 gives the whole variable domain GAGVSQSPRYKVTKRGQDVALRCDPISGHVSLYWYRQALGQGPEFLTYFNYEAQQDKSGLPNDRFSAERPEGSISTLTIQRTEQRDSAMYRCASSFGTGNEQFFGPGTRLTVL.

This clonotype was seen a few times. The rearrangement joins TRBV28 to TRBJ2-7; 7 nucleotides line up with TRBD1. Germline assignment: CDR1 MDHEN and CDR2 SYDVKM. This CDR3 is 13 amino acids long. Trimming took 6 bases from V and 3 from J; bases not matched to a gene: 5. The CDR3 here is CASRPRDSYEQYF. The CDR3 region has the DNA TGTGCCAGCAGGCCCAGGGACAGCTACGAGCAGTACTTC. Drawing the rest from reference TRBV28 and TRBJ2-7, the complete variable domain is DVKVTQSSRYLVKRTGEKVFLECVQDMDHENMFWYRQDPGLGLRLIYFSYDVKMKEKGDIPEGYSVSREKKERFSLILESASTNQTSMYLCASRPRDSYEQYFGPGTRLTVT.

In nucleotides, the CDR3 is TGTGCCAGCAGCATCTCCGGGACTAGCGGCAATGAGCAGTTCTTC. It codes for CASSISGTSGNEQFF. The rearrangement joins TRBV7-8 to TRBJ2-1; 11 bases agree with TRBD2. This CDR3 has 15 residues. J was trimmed by 6 bases and V by 5 bases; bases with no gene match: 6. The V gene's germline CDR1 is SGHVS and CDR2 FQNEAQ.

There are a few counts of this clonotype. The chain joins TRBV12-3 or TRBV12-4 to TRBJ2-7, with D possibly TRBD1 on 6 matching bases. Trimming took off 6 bases at V and 0 bases at J, with 15 bases between the two ends. The CDR3 is 15 residues long. CDR3 region: CASRDQDRPSYEQYF. CDR3 nucleotides: TGTGCCAGCAGGGACCAGGACAGACCCTCCTACGAGCAGTACTTC.

The chain is built from TRBV6-1 and TRBJ1-5, with D unclear. V lost 5 bases to trimming and J lost 6 bases, with 17 bases between them. From germline, CDR1 is MNHNS and CDR2 SASEGT. The CDR3 is 15 residues long. The DNA of the CDR3 is TGTGCCAGCAGTTCCTACTCCCCGCGAGGTCAGCCCCAGCATTTT. As protein: CASSSYSPRGQPQHF.

The sample holds a few counts of this clonotype. V and J are TRBV28 and TRBJ2-7, with D uncertain. Trimming left V 6 bases short and J 5 bases short, with 17 bases between. CDR1 MDHEN and CDR2 SYDVKM come from the germline V gene. The CDR3 consists of 14 residues. The CDR3 coding sequence is TGTGCCAGCAGAAGTTTGCCGGCTCTGGACGAGCAGTACTTC. Its protein product is CASRSLPALDEQYF.

This clonotype was detected many times. The chain carries TRBV6-6 and TRBJ2-2, with D uncertain. CDR3 length: 14 residues. V lost 7 bases and J 7 bases, leaving 16 bases between the germline ends. Per germline, CDR1 MNHNY and CDR2 SVGAGI (reference sequence). The DNA of the CDR3 is TGTGCCAGCACCCGAACTCCGGTTATCGGGGAGCTGTTTTTT. It codes for CASTRTPVIGELFF.

This rearrangement joins TRBV4-1 to TRBJ2-2; D is uncertain. This CDR3 spans 16 amino acids. With 0 bases removed from V and 3 bases from J, the gap between germline ends came to 11 bases. Germline V CDR1 and CDR2: MGHRA, YSYEKL. CDR3 sequence (DNA): TGCGCCAGCAGCCAAGATACGCTATTTGACACCGGGGAGCTGTTTTTT. Protein product: CASSQDTLFDTGELFF.

The gene calls are TRBV6-5 and TRBJ1-1; D ambiguous. Germline loops: CDR1 MNHEY, CDR2 SVGAGI. V lost 5 bases and J 5 bases, leaving 15 bases between the germline ends. CDR3 length equals 14 residues. Written as DNA, the CDR3 is TGTGCCAGCAGTACCGCACGCGCGGGGACTGAAGCTTTCTTT. Residues: CASSTARAGTEAFF.

In this sample, this clonotype turned up a few times. The chain combines TRBV6-2 or TRBV6-3 with TRBJ2-3, with D unresolved. This CDR3 spans 15 amino acids. Germline CDR1 is MNHEY and CDR2 is SVGEGT. V lost 0 bases and J lost 2, with 9 bases in between. CDR3 sequence reads: CASSYSPPPTDTQYF. The CDR3 coding sequence is TGTGCCAGCAGTTACTCGCCACCACCCACAGATACGCAGTATTTT.

The CDR3 DNA follows: TGTGCCAGCAGCACCTGGTGGTCACAAGAGACCCAGTACTTC. Residues: CASSTWWSQETQYF. V usage is TRBV5-6 and J usage is TRBJ2-5; D ambiguous. The ends were cut back, 4 bases at V and 2 bases at J, with 12 bases in the middle. The CDR3 loop spans 14 amino acids. CDR1 is SGHDT, CDR2 YYEEEE, per germline.

In its sample, this clonotype was seen a few times. This chain joins TRBV7-9 and TRBJ1-1, with no clear D. The CDR3 is 16 amino acids. CDR1 and CDR2 (germline): SEHNR, FQNEAQ (reference sequence). Deletions cut 0 bases from V and 2 bases from J, with 13 bases between. The CDR3 DNA is TGTGCCAGCAGCTTAGCGCTGGGAGGGATAAACACTGAAGCTTTCTTT. This gives the protein CASSLALGGINTEAFF. Full variable domain (rest looked up from reference TRBV7-9 and TRBJ1-1): DTGVSQNPRHKITKRGQNVTFRCDPISEHNRLYWYRQTLGQGPEFLTYFQNEAQLEKSRLLSDRFSAERPKGSFSTLEIQRTEQGDSAMYLCASSLALGGINTEAFFGQGTRLTVV.

The chain uses TRBV7-2 and TRBJ2-7; D is tentatively TRBD1 or TRBD2 (5 bases each). CDR3 length equals 14 residues. V shed 1 base and J shed 3 bases, with 10 bases lying between them. In germline, CDR1 is SGHTA, CDR2 FQGNSA. The DNA of the CDR3 is TGTGCCAGCAGCTTAGAACTGGGGGTCTACGAGCAGTACTTC. It specifies CASSLELGVYEQYF.

The chain has TRBV20-1 and TRBJ2-7; TRBD2 matches at 8 bases. V lost 3 bases and J lost 7; bases outside the gene matches: 8. CDR3 length: 13 residues. Germline V gives CDR1 DFQATT, CDR2 SNEGSKA (reference sequence). This CDR3 is CSASGGATGEQYF. Written as DNA, the CDR3 is TGCAGTGCTAGCGGGGGGGCCACAGGGGAGCAGTACTTC.

The chain employs TRBV10-3 and TRBJ2-3, with 7 nucleotides matching TRBD2. Trimming took 2 bases from V and 2 from J; bases not matched to a gene: 4. CDR1 is ENHRY and CDR2 is SYGVKD in the germline V gene. The CDR3 has 15 amino acids. The CDR3 DNA reads as TGTGCCATCAGTGAGCGGGGGGATTCCACAGATACGCAGTATTTT. It codes for CAISERGDSTDTQYF.

The chain is built from TRBV14 and TRBJ2-3; 9 bases are shared with TRBD1. V was pared by 0 bases and J by 3 bases, with 1 base of the junction left unmatched. Germline loops: CDR1 SGHDN, CDR2 FVKESK. This CDR3 spans 15 amino acids. The CDR3 region has the DNA TGTGCCAGCAGCCAAGAGACAGGGGGGACAGATACGCAGTATTTT. Protein product: CASSQETGGTDTQYF.

This clonotype showed up just a few times. The chain recombines TRBV11-2 with TRBJ2-1; 8 bases are shared with TRBD2. CDR1 and CDR2 (germline): SGHAT, FQNNGV. The length of the CDR3 is 15 residues. The V gene end was trimmed by 6 bases and the J gene end by 8 bases; junction bases not matched to a gene: 12. As DNA, the CDR3 is TGTGCCAGCAGAGGGTACGGGGGGGCTGTGGATGAGCAGTTCTTC. It yields the protein CASRGYGGAVDEQFF. Looking up the rest from reference TRBV11-2 and TRBJ2-1 gives the full variable domain: EAGVAQSPRYKIIEKRQSVAFWCNPISGHATLYWYQQILGQGPKLLIQFQNNGVVDDSQLPKDRFSAERLKGVDSTLKIQPAKLEDSAVYLCASRGYGGAVDEQFFGPGTRLTVL.

V and J are TRBV7-3 and TRBJ1-1; possible D gene TRBD1, 6 bases. Per the germline V gene, CDR1 is SGHTA and CDR2 is FQGTGA. The CDR3 covers 12 residues. The germline V and J ends were trimmed by 3 bases and 6 bases, with 8 bases remaining between them. The CDR3 sequence: CASSFGGPEAFF. CDR3 nucleotide sequence: TGTGCCAGCAGCTTTGGGGGCCCTGAAGCTTTCTTT.

This clonotype was counted between two and nine times. The chain has TRBV7-6 and TRBJ2-3; 10 nucleotides match TRBD1. In germline, CDR1 is SGHVS, CDR2 FNYEAQ. The CDR3 runs to 16 residues. V lost 4 bases, J lost 4 bases, and 8 bases stayed unmatched. CDR3 bases: TGTGCCAGCAGCTCCGGGGGGGACAGGGGTGCAGATACGCAGTATTTT. This codes for CASSSGGDRGADTQYF.

The chain is built from TRBV7-6 and TRBJ1-1; D remains ambiguous. This CDR3 has 14 amino acids. V was pared by 1 base and J by 0 bases, with 6 bases between. Germline values: CDR1 SGHVS, CDR2 FNYEAQ. CDR3 sequence: CASSLGWMNTEAFF. As DNA, the CDR3 is TGTGCCAGCAGCTTAGGATGGATGAACACTGAAGCTTTCTTT.

V and J are TRBV7-2 and TRBJ1-2, with 7 positions matching TRBD1. With V trimmed by 5 bases and J by 3 bases, 15 bases remained unmatched. The CDR3 length is 17 residues. Looked up from germline, CDR1 is SGHTA and CDR2 is FQGNSA. CDR3 sequence (DNA): TGTGCCAGCAGCCCAGTGACAGGGTCCCCTAATGACTATGGCTACACCTTC. Amino acid sequence: CASSPVTGSPNDYGYTF.